This is a list of T cell receptor beta chains from one sample in a study of T cells in Graves' hyperthyroidism and ophthalmopathy. TCRdb reanalysed the multiplex PCR reads using MiXCR and keeps one entry per CDR3 protein. There are over 500,000 distinct CDR3 sequences in the sample; about 14% occur only once, and roughly 14% lies in the top ten. The sequencing input was blood. All receptors derive from a woman between 35 and 50 years old with Graves' hyperthyroidism. The CDR3 runs from the conserved cysteine through the conserved F or W. The order of the fields is J gene, V gene, D gene, clone size, CDR3 DNA, CDR3 protein. The D gene is left open where the match is weak. A clone size is listed for some rows: how often the clone was seen (once, few, many), or a class if it is expanded.

>TRBJ1-1|TRBV11-2|NA|many
TGTGCCAGCAGCGCGACGAGTGGCGGATCCACTGAAGCTTTCTTT
CASSATSGGSTEAFF
>TRBJ2-3|TRBV7-9|TRBD2|many
TGTGCCAGCAGCTATGAGGCGGGGACTAGCGGGACAGATACGCAGTATTTT
CASSYEAGTSGTDTQYF
>TRBJ2-2|TRBV6-1|TRBD1|few
TGTGCCAGCAGTTTTTTCCTGACAGGGGGAAACACCGGGGAGCTGTTTTTT
CASSFFLTGGNTGELFF
>TRBJ2-1|TRBV7-9|TRBD2|many
TGTGCCAGCAGCCCCGGACTAGCGGGACTCTACAATGAGCAGTTCTTC
CASSPGLAGLYNEQFF
>TRBJ2-7|TRBV29-1|TRBD1|NA
TGCAGCGCCCACCCAAACAGGGGCGCCTACGAGCAGTACTTC
CSAHPNRGAYEQYF
>TRBJ2-7|TRBV10-3|NA|many
TGTGCCGCATCCGATCATTCCCGTGACAGCTACGAGCAGTACTTC
CAASDHSRDSYEQYF
>TRBJ2-7|TRBV6-5|NA|NA
TGTGCCAGCAGTTTGGCAGAGGAAGGGGCCTACGAGCAGTACTTC
CASSLAEEGAYEQYF
>TRBJ1-5|TRBV6-1|TRBD1|many
TGTGCCAGCAGCGACAGGGGGCGGGGATACAATCAGCCCCAGCATTTT
CASSDRGRGYNQPQHF
>TRBJ1-3|TRBV29-1|NA|NA
TGCAGCGTTGAAACAGTCTCTGGAAACACCATATATTTT
CSVETVSGNTIYF
>TRBJ2-7|TRBV20-1|TRBD2|NA
TGCAGTGCTAGCTCTAGCGGGAAAGACGAGCAGTACTTC
CSASSSGKDEQYF
>TRBJ1-1|TRBV6-1|NA|many
TGTGCCAGCAGTACCCAAGGGGTTAGTAGCACTGAAGCTTTCTTT
CASSTQGVSSTEAFF
>TRBJ2-3|TRBV28|TRBD2|many
TGTGCCAGCAGTAGAGCGGGAGCGAGCCTAGATACGCAGTATTTT
CASSRAGASLDTQYF
>TRBJ2-1|TRBV15|NA|NA
TGTGCCACCAGCGGAGATACATGGCTTGAGCAGTTCTTC
CATSGDTWLEQFF
>TRBJ1-2|TRBV2|TRBD1|NA
TGTGCCAGCAGTGAAGCGAACAGGGGCCACAAGAACTATGGCTACACCTTC
CASSEANRGHKNYGYTF
>TRBJ2-3|TRBV5-1|TRBD2|many
TGCGCCAGCAGCTTGGAGCTAGCGGGAGCCACAGATACGCAGTATTTT
CASSLELAGATDTQYF
>TRBJ2-1|TRBV28|TRBD2|NA
TGTGCCAGCAGGGACGCGGGGGGGGGCGGCTACAATGAGCAGTTCTTC
CASRDAGGGGYNEQFF
>TRBJ2-3|TRBV28|NA|many
TGTGCCAGCAGTTCCGGGTGGGCCGCTAGCACAGATACGCAGTATTTT
CASSSGWAASTDTQYF
>TRBJ2-7|TRBV11-2|TRBD1|many
TGTGCCAGCAGCTCGACAGGGAACAACGAGCAGTACTTC
CASSSTGNNEQYF
>TRBJ2-5|TRBV24-1|NA|many
TGTGCCACCAGTTCAGGACTACAAGTAGAGACCCAGTACTTC
CATSSGLQVETQYF
>TRBJ2-3|TRBV2|NA|many
TGTGCCAGCAGTGGGGCCTCAGGTGGAACAGATACGCAGTATTTT
CASSGASGGTDTQYF
>TRBJ2-2|TRBV15|NA|NA
TGTGCCACCAGCAGGGCCGGACAGATGAACACCGGGGAGCTGTTTTTT
CATSRAGQMNTGELFF
>TRBJ1-2|TRBV2|NA|few
TGTGCCAGCAGTGAAAACCCTAGCAGTGGCTACACCTTC
CASSENPSSGYTF
>TRBJ2-2|TRBV28|NA|many
TGTGCCAGCACTGACACCGGGGAGCTGTTTTTT
CASTDTGELFF
>TRBJ2-4|TRBV6-1|NA|NA
TGTGCCAGCAGGGAACTACTAGCCAAAAACATTCAGTACTTC
CASRELLAKNIQYF
>TRBJ2-7|TRBV6-6|TRBD2|NA
TGTGCCAGCAGTTACGGGAGCGGGAACTCCTACGAGCAGTACTTC
CASSYGSGNSYEQYF
>TRBJ2-5|TRBV12-3/TRBV12-4|NA|many
TGTGCCAGCAGCTCCAGGACCGCTCAAGAGACCCAGTACTTC
CASSSRTAQETQYF
>TRBJ2-2|TRBV14|NA|NA
TGTGCCAGCAGCCAAGGTGCGGATTCCACCGGGGAGCTGTTTTTT
CASSQGADSTGELFF
>TRBJ2-1|TRBV3-1|TRBD2|many
TGTGCCAGCAGCCAAGAGAGCGGGAGGGCCTTTGAGCAGTTCTTC
CASSQESGRAFEQFF
>TRBJ2-1|TRBV29-1|NA|NA
TGCAGCGTTGAAAAACGGGGGAGCTCCTACAATGAGCAGTTCTTC
CSVEKRGSSYNEQFF
>TRBJ2-5|TRBV7-6|NA|many
TGTGCCAGCGCGCCCCCAGGCCAAGAGACCCAGTACTTC
CASAPPGQETQYF
>TRBJ2-3|TRBV18|TRBD2|many
TGTGCCAGCTCACCATTTGCGGGAGAACCGGATACGCAGTATTTT
CASSPFAGEPDTQYF
>TRBJ1-3|TRBV19|NA|NA
TGTGCCACCGCGGACGGGGGAAGCCGGACCGGAAACACCATATATTTT
CATADGGSRTGNTIYF
>TRBJ1-6|TRBV27|TRBD1|many
TGTGCCAGCAGTCCCTCCCAGGGGGCGGTCAATTCACCCCTCCACTTT
CASSPSQGAVNSPLHF
>TRBJ1-6|TRBV12-3/TRBV12-4|TRBD1|many
TGTGCCAGCGGAATCCAGCGGGACAGAGGTTCACCCCTCCACTTT
CASGIQRDRGSPLHF
>TRBJ1-2|TRBV12-3/TRBV12-4|NA|few
TGTGCCAGCAGCCGCCATGCTGGTGATGGCTACACCTTC
CASSRHAGDGYTF
>TRBJ1-2|TRBV12-3/TRBV12-4|TRBD1|few
TGTGCCAGCAGTACCGGGACAGGGGCGAATGGCTACACCTTC
CASSTGTGANGYTF
>TRBJ2-7|TRBV15|TRBD1|NA
TGTGCCACCAGCTCATTCGAGGACAGGGGTAGCTACGAGCAGTACTTC
CATSSFEDRGSYEQYF
>TRBJ1-2|TRBV29-1|NA|NA
TGCAGCGTTGTCCGGCCCAATGGGGGCTACACCTTC
CSVVRPNGGYTF
>TRBJ2-7|TRBV29-1|TRBD1|NA
TGCAGCGTAAAGGGACAGGCAACCTACGAGCAGTACTTC
CSVKGQATYEQYF
>TRBJ1-5|TRBV12-3/TRBV12-4|NA|few
TGTGCCAGCGGGCGGGAAGGCAATCAGCCCCAGCATTTT
CASGREGNQPQHF
>TRBJ2-7|TRBV20-1|NA|NA
TGCAGTGCTGAGGGCGGAGCGGCCTCCTACGAGCAGTACTTC
CSAEGGAASYEQYF
>TRBJ2-3|TRBV24-1|TRBD1|few
TGTGCCACCAGTGATTTTGGGGGGACAGGGCGCACAGATACGCAGTATTTT
CATSDFGGTGRTDTQYF
>TRBJ2-1|TRBV20-1|TRBD1|NA
TGCAGTACTAAGACAGGGTCCTACAATGAGCAGTTCTTC
CSTKTGSYNEQFF
>TRBJ2-1|TRBV27|TRBD2|few
TGTGCCAGCAGACCGCTAGCGGGAGAAGGAAATGAGCAGTTCTTC
CASRPLAGEGNEQFF
>TRBJ2-1|TRBV5-1|TRBD2|NA
TGCGCCAGCAGCCAGCTGGGGGGGAGCTCCTACAATGAGCAGTTCTTC
CASSQLGGSSYNEQFF
>TRBJ2-7|TRBV7-9|TRBD2|few
TGTGCCAGCAGCTTAGCGTGGTCTGGAGCGGGAGACGAGCAGTACTTC
CASSLAWSGAGDEQYF
>TRBJ2-7|TRBV20-1|NA|many
TGCAGTGTCTATAGGCGGGATCCGTACGAGCAGTACTTC
CSVYRRDPYEQYF
>TRBJ1-5|TRBV30|NA|NA
TGTGCCTGGAGCTCCCAGTATCAGCCCCAGCATTTT
CAWSSQYQPQHF